This T cell receptor (beta chain) was retrieved from a study of molecular identifiers for immune sequencing clone quantification. From 20,000 to 1,000,000 sorted cells, naive CD8 libraries were generated with 10%, 30% or 50% RNA. TCRdb independently ran MiXCR on the PCR reads; one entry per CDR3 protein. The top ten hold under 0.95% of the sample, which has hundreds of thousands of distinct CDR3 sequences, roughly 21% seen once. The CDR3 extends over 14 amino acids. Looked up from germline, CDR1 is GTSNPN and CDR2 is SVGIG (reference sequence). Trimming stripped 2 bases from V and 6 bases from J, with 15 bases between. This clonotype was detected a few times.

This TCR was sampled from a human donor in good health. Some libraries in this study had Jurkat cell RNA spiked in. Sequenced sample: naive CD8+ T cells from blood, with Jurkat cell RNA spiked in. The subset here: FACS-sorted CD8+CD4-CCR7+CD45RA+ naive T cells. The V gene is TRBV30, the J gene TRBJ2-3; D unclear. The CDR3 region is CAWSLTMGSDTQYF. The CDR3, as DNA: TGTGCCTGGAGTCTAACCATGGGAAGCGATACGCAGTATTTT.